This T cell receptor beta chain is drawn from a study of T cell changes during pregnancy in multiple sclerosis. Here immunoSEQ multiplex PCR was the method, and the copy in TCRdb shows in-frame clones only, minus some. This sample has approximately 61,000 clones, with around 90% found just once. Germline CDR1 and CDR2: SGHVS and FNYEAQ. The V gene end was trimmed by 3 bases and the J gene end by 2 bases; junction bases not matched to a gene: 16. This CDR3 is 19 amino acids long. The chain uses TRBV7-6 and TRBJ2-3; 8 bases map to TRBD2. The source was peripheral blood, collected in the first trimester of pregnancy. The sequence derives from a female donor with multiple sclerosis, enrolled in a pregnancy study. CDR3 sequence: CASSLGHRTAGVTTDTQYF. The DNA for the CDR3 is TGTGCCAGCAGCTTGGGACACCGAACAGCGGGAGTGACCACAGATACGCAGTATTTT.